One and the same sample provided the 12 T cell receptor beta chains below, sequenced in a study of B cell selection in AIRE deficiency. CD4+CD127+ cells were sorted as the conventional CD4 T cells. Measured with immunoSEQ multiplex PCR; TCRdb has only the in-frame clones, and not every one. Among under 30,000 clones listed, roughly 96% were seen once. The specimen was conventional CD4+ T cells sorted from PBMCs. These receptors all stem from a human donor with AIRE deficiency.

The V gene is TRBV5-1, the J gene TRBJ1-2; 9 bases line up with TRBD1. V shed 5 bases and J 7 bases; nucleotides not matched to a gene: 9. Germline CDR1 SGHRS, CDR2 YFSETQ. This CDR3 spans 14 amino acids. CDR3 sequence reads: CASRITGGSGGYTF. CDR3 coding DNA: TGCGCCAGCAGGATCACAGGGGGCTCCGGTGGCTACACCTTC. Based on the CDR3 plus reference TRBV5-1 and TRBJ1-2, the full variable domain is KAGVTQTPRYLIKTRGQQVTLSCSPISGHRSVSWYQQTPGQGLQFLFEYFSETQRNKGNFPGRFSGRQFSNSRSEMNVSTLELGDSALYLCASRITGGSGGYTFGSGTRLTVV.

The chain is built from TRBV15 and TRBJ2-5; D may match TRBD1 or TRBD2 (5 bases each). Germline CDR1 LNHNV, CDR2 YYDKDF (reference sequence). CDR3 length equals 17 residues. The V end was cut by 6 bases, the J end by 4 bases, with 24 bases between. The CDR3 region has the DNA TGTGCCACCAGTTTCCCGGGAAAGGGGAGTGTGGGAGAGACCCAGTACTTC. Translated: CATSFPGKGSVGETQYF.

CDR3 DNA: TGCGCCAGCAGCTTGGCTGTGGGCCTATCCTACGAGCAGTACTTC. It is translated as CASSLAVGLSYEQYF. V gene TRBV5-1 combines with J gene TRBJ2-7; D is unresolved. Germline loops: CDR1 SGHRS, CDR2 YFSETQ. This CDR3 is 15 amino acids long. Trimming pared 0 bases from V and 1 base from J, leaving 11 bases between.

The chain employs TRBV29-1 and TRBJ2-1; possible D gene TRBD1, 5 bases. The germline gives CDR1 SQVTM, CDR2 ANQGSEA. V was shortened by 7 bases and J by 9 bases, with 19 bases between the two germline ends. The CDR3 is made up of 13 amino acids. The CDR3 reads CSEESGKLGEQFF. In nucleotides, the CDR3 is TGCAGCGAAGAATCAGGGAAACTGGGTGAGCAGTTCTTC.

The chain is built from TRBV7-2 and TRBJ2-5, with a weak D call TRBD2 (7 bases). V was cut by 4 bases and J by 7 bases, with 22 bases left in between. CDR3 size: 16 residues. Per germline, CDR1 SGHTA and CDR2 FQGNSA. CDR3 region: CASSSPGGRLMGTQYF. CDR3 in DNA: TGTGCCAGCAGCTCCCCCGGGGGGCGGCTAATGGGGACCCAGTACTTC.

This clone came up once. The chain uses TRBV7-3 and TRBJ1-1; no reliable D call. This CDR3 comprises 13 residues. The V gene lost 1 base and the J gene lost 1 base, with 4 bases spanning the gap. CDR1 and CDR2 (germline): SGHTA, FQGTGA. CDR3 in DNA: TGTGCCAGCAGCTTAAGGGGGAACACTGAAGCTTTCTTT. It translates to CASSLRGNTEAFF.

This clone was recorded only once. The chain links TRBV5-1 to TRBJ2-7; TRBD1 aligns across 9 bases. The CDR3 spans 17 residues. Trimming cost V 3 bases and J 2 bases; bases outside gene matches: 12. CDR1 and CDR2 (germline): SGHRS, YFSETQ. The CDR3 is CASSSELGTGWTYEQYF. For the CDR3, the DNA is TGCGCCAGCAGCTCGGAGTTAGGGACAGGGTGGACCTACGAGCAGTACTTC. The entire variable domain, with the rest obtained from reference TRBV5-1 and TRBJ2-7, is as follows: KAGVTQTPRYLIKTRGQQVTLSCSPISGHRSVSWYQQTPGQGLQFLFEYFSETQRNKGNFPGRFSGRQFSNSRSEMNVSTLELGDSALYLCASSSELGTGWTYEQYFGPGTRLTVT.

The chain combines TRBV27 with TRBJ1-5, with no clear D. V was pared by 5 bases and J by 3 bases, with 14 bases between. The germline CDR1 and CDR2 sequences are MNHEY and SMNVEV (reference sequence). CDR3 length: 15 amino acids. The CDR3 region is CASSRLDGINQPQHF. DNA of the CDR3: TGTGCCAGCAGTAGACTGGACGGTATCAATCAGCCCCAGCATTTT.

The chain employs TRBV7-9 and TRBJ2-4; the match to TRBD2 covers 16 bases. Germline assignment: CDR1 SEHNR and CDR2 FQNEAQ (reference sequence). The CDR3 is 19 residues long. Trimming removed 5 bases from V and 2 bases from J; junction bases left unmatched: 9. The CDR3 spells CASSRPGLAGGPPKNIQYF. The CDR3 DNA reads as TGTGCCAGCAGCCGTCCGGGACTAGCGGGAGGGCCCCCCAAAAACATTCAGTACTTC.

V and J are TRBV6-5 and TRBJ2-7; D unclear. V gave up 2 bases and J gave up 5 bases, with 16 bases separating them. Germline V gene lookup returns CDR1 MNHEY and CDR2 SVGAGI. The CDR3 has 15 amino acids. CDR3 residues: CASSYGQVISNEQYF. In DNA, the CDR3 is TGTGCCAGCAGTTACGGGCAGGTGATCTCAAACGAGCAGTACTTC.

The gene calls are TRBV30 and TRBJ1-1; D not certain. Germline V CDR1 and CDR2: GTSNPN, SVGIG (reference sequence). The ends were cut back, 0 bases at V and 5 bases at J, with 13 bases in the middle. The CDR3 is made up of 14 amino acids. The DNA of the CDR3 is TGTGCCTGGAGTGTAGGTCCGACGACAACTGAAGCTTTCTTT. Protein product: CAWSVGPTTTEAFF.

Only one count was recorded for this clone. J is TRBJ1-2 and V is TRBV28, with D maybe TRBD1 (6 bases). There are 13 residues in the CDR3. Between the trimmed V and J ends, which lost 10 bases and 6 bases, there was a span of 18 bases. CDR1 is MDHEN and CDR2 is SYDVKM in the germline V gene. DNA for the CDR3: TGTGCCATCAGATTGGGGGGCGATGATGGCTACACCTTC. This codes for CAIRLGGDDGYTF.